The 30 T cell receptor beta chains below were found in one sample sequenced in a study of control samples from healthy donors and cancer patients. TCRdb keeps only in-frame clones here, not all; method: immunoSEQ multiplex PCR. Here the sample spans some 120,000 clones, roughly nine tenths being singletons. The specimen sequenced was blood. The receptors stem from a woman under 30 in good health.

The chain joins TRBV5-8 to TRBJ2-3; 7 bases match TRBD1. With 0 bases clipped from V and 2 bases from J, the junction kept 6 bases outside the gene matches. Germline V lookup: CDR1 SGHTS, CDR2 YDEGEE. This CDR3 is 16 amino acids long. The CDR3 spells CASSLGQGPTTDTQYF. DNA of the CDR3: TGTGCCAGCAGCTTGGGACAGGGCCCTACCACAGATACGCAGTATTTT.

This CDR3 reads CASSPKGTGWYNEQFF. Written as DNA, the CDR3 is TGTGCCAGCAGCCCTAAAGGGACAGGGTGGTACAATGAGCAGTTCTTC. This chain connects TRBV3-1 (or the pseudogene TRBV3-2) to TRBJ2-1; TRBD1 agrees at 9 bases. This CDR3 has 16 residues. Per the germline V gene, CDR1 is LGHDT and CDR2 is YNNKEL (reference sequence). V dropped 4 bases and J dropped 4; count of bases not matched to a gene: 8.

The chain combines TRBV7-9 with TRBJ2-5; D is undetermined. Germline V gene sequence: CDR1 SEHNR, CDR2 FQNEAQ (reference sequence). The CDR3 spans 14 residues. V lost 1 base and J lost 2, with 8 bases in between. The CDR3 sequence: CASSLDDGQETQYF. In DNA, the CDR3 is TGTGCCAGCAGCTTAGATGACGGACAAGAGACCCAGTACTTC. The whole variable domain, filled in from reference TRBV7-9 and TRBJ2-5, reads DTGVSQNPRHKITKRGQNVTFRCDPISEHNRLYWYRQTLGQGPEFLTYFQNEAQLEKSRLLSDRFSAERPKGSFSTLEIQRTEQGDSAMYLCASSLDDGQETQYFGPGTRLLVL.

This chain links TRBV27 with TRBJ1-2; no firm D call. The V gene lost 3 bases and the J gene lost 4 bases, with 9 bases spanning the gap. Germline lookup yields CDR1 MNHEY and CDR2 SMNVEV (reference sequence). The CDR3 consists of 13 residues. The CDR3 here is CASSFSSSYGYTF. In nucleotides, the CDR3 is TGTGCCAGCAGTTTTTCCAGTTCCTATGGCTACACCTTC.

This chain uses TRBV18 with TRBJ1-2; possibly TRBD1 for D (6 bases). The germline gives CDR1 KGHSH, CDR2 LQKENI. The CDR3 extends over 15 amino acids. V was pared by 5 bases and J by 4 bases, with 17 bases between. The CDR3 loop is CASSSNHGQIYGYTF. In DNA, the CDR3 is TGTGCCAGCTCATCGAACCATGGACAGATCTATGGCTACACCTTC.

The chain employs TRBV28 and TRBJ2-5; 14 nucleotides align to TRBD2. Germline CDR1 is MDHEN and CDR2 is SYDVKM. The length of the CDR3 is 18 residues. J lost 4 bases, V lost 5 bases, and 12 bases had no gene match. CDR3 bases: TGTGCCAGCAGTCCCGGACTAGCGGGAGGTAGGAGGGGAGAGACCCAGTACTTC. Its translation is CASSPGLAGGRRGETQYF.

This clone appeared once. This rearrangement joins TRBV28 to TRBJ2-5, with D perhaps TRBD1 or TRBD2 (5 bases each). The CDR3 has 17 amino acids. Germline V gives CDR1 MDHEN, CDR2 SYDVKM. Trimming shortened V by 1 base and J by 0 bases, and 15 bases separated the two germline ends. Here the CDR3 DNA reads TGTGCCAGCAGTTTATTAGCGACAGAGCCGTACCAAGAGACCCAGTACTTC. Its protein is CASSLLATEPYQETQYF.

J is TRBJ2-3 and V is TRBV7-7; D perhaps matches TRBD2 (6 bases). The CDR3 length is 13 residues. Germline V lookup: CDR1 SSHAT, CDR2 FNYEAQ (reference sequence). Trimming removed 5 bases from V and 3 bases from J, with 9 bases in between. This CDR3 is CASSGGVTDTQYF. As DNA, the CDR3 is TGTGCCAGCAGCGGCGGGGTGACAGATACGCAGTATTTT.

This chain joins TRBV7-2 and TRBJ2-7; D not resolved. V lost 2 bases and J lost 4, with 9 bases in between. CDR1 and CDR2 (germline): SGHTA, FQGNSA. The CDR3 consists of 13 residues. This chain's CDR3 is CASSLNKQYEQYF. CDR3 nucleotide sequence: TGTGCCAGCAGCTTAAATAAACAGTACGAGCAGTACTTC. The variable domain in full, completed from reference TRBV7-2 and TRBJ2-7, reads GAGVSQSPSNKVTEKGKDVELRCDPISGHTALYWYRQSLGQGLEFLIYFQGNSAPDKSGLPSDRFSAERTGGSVSTLTIQRTQQEDSAVYLCASSLNKQYEQYFGPGTRLTVT.

The chain employs TRBV18 and TRBJ2-7; the D gene is possibly TRBD2 (5 bases). Trimming removed 5 bases at V and 4 bases at J, with 18 bases between. Germline CDR1 and CDR2: KGHSH and LQKENI. The CDR3 covers 15 residues. The DNA for the CDR3 is TGTGCCAGCTCAACCCGGACTGGTACAATTTACGAGCAGTACTTC. This translates into CASSTRTGTIYEQYF.

The rearrangement uses TRBV6-5 and TRBJ2-7, with 9 nucleotides matching TRBD1. This CDR3 is built from 16 residues. Looked up from germline, CDR1 is MNHEY and CDR2 is SVGAGI. Trimming removed 0 bases from V and 3 bases from J; junction bases left unmatched: 6. CDR3 in amino acids: CASSYSGTGPSYEQYF. As DNA, the CDR3 is TGTGCCAGCAGTTACTCAGGGACAGGGCCAAGCTACGAGCAGTACTTC.

This clone was counted once. The chain employs TRBV7-2 and TRBJ2-3; 9 positions agree with TRBD2. The CDR3 is 15 residues long. Germline CDR1 is SGHTA and CDR2 is FQGNSA. The V segment lost 5 bases and the J segment 3 bases; nucleotides outside the gene matches: 6. CDR3 amino acids: CASSPGLARTDTQYF. The CDR3 DNA reads TGTGCCAGCAGCCCGGGACTAGCCCGGACAGATACGCAGTATTTT.

This clone is a singleton in its sample. V usage is TRBV27 and J usage is TRBJ2-5, with D possibly called TRBD1 or TRBD2 (5 bases each). Germline lookup yields CDR1 MNHEY and CDR2 SMNVEV (reference sequence). There are 17 residues in the CDR3. Trimming took 3 bases from V and 1 from J, leaving 18 bases between them. This CDR3 reads CASSFLPLLGTQETQYF. Written as DNA, the CDR3 is TGTGCCAGCAGTTTTCTGCCCCTCCTGGGGACCCAAGAGACCCAGTACTTC.

The chain is built from TRBV10-3 and TRBJ2-7; TRBD2 matches 7 bases. This CDR3 is built from 15 residues. Germline V lookup: CDR1 ENHRY, CDR2 SYGVKD. The ends lost 4 bases at V and 5 bases at J; junction bases unmatched: 11. The chain's CDR3 is CAISVSSGLVDEQYF. CDR3 coding DNA: TGTGCCATCAGTGTGTCTAGCGGCCTCGTTGACGAGCAGTACTTC.

The chain recombines TRBV18 with TRBJ2-1, with a tentative D call TRBD2 (5 bases). V lost 0 bases and J 12 bases, leaving 12 bases between the germline ends. Germline V gene lookup returns CDR1 KGHSH and CDR2 LQKENI. The length of the CDR3 is 13 residues. Here the CDR3 DNA reads TGTGCCAGCTCACCACCTGTAGAGGACTCGCAGTTCTTC. It specifies CASSPPVEDSQFF. Variable domain in full (rest from reference TRBV18 and TRBJ2-1): NAGVMQNPRHLVRRRGQEARLRCSPMKGHSHVYWYRQLPEEGLKFMVYLQKENIIDESGMPKERFSAEFPKEGPSILRIQQVVRGDSAAYFCASSPPVEDSQFFGPGTRLTVL.

CDR3 sequence: CASSWGQGAYEQYF. CDR3 coding DNA: TGTGCCAGCAGTTGGGGACAGGGGGCTTACGAGCAGTACTTC. This sequence joins TRBV6-6 and TRBJ2-7, with TRBD1 matching over 12 bases. From germline, CDR1 is MNHNY and CDR2 SVGAGI (reference sequence). With V trimmed by 4 bases and J by 4 bases, 2 bases remained unmatched. This CDR3 has 14 residues.

This clone was detected once. Additional DNA sequences in this sample encode the identical CDR3. V gene TRBV7-2 combines with J gene TRBJ2-5; D is perhaps TRBD1 or TRBD2 (5 bases each). This CDR3 has 13 amino acids. The ends were cut back, 6 bases at V and 3 bases at J, with 11 bases in the middle. Per germline, CDR1 SGHTA and CDR2 FQGNSA. In nucleotides, the CDR3 is TGTGCCAGCAGAGGGACCTCTAAAGAGACCCAGTACTTC. Translating gives CASRGTSKETQYF.

The genes are TRBV24-1 and TRBJ1-1, with D unclear. Germline CDR1 KGHDR, CDR2 SFDVKD. V gave up 12 bases and J gave up 10 bases, with 26 bases separating them. The CDR3 extends over 14 amino acids. The CDR3 DNA sequence: TGTGCCCCCCGGGGAAAGATAACTTGGATTGGAGCTTTCTTT. It encodes CAPRGKITWIGAFF.

The rearrangement joins TRBV5-6 to TRBJ2-1; D ambiguous. Trimming took 3 bases from V and 7 from J, leaving 11 bases between them. Germline CDR1 SGHDT, CDR2 YYEEEE. This CDR3 has 13 amino acids. CDR3 DNA: TGTGCCAGCAGCTCCCTGTCCACAAATGAGCAGTTCTTC. It specifies CASSSLSTNEQFF. The whole variable domain, remainder taken from reference TRBV5-6 and TRBJ2-1, is DAGVTQSPTHLIKTRGQQVTLRCSPKSGHDTVSWYQQALGQGPQFIFQYYEEEERQRGNFPDRFSGHQFPNYSSELNVNALLLGDSALYLCASSSLSTNEQFFGPGTRLTVL.

The rearrangement joins TRBV29-1 to TRBJ1-1; the match to TRBD1 covers 8 bases. The CDR3 contains 15 residues. V lost 1 base and J lost 2; bases outside the gene matches: 6. Germline V gives CDR1 SQVTM, CDR2 ANQGSEA. The CDR3 sequence is CSVEGSGGLNTEAFF. CDR3 DNA sequence: TGCAGCGTTGAAGGGTCAGGGGGCTTAAACACTGAAGCTTTCTTT.

This clone was counted once. The chain employs TRBV7-8 and TRBJ2-3, with a tentative D call TRBD1 (5 bases). Trimming left V 8 bases short and J 3 bases short, with 15 bases between. The CDR3 is 14 residues long. Germline V CDR1 and CDR2: SGHVS, FQNEAQ. DNA of the CDR3: TGTGCCAGCGGCCGAGGACAACCGACAGATACGCAGTATTTT. This translates into CASGRGQPTDTQYF.

The chain combines TRBV6-5 with TRBJ1-1, with TRBD1 identical over 8 bases. The CDR3 runs to 13 residues. Trimming at V came to 8 bases and at J to 6 bases, leaving 8 bases not matched to a gene. The germline V gene encodes CDR1 MNHEY and CDR2 SVGAGI. The CDR3 here is CASRGQGLPEAFF. The CDR3 bases are TGTGCCAGCCGAGGACAGGGCTTGCCTGAAGCTTTCTTT.

The rearrangement joins TRBV12-3 or TRBV12-4 to TRBJ1-1; D perhaps matches TRBD1 (5 bases). V lost 6 bases to trimming and J lost 5 bases, with 13 bases between them. The CDR3 is 13 residues long. This CDR3 is CASRSGSWTEAFF. The CDR3 DNA sequence: TGTGCCAGCAGATCAGGGTCGTGGACTGAAGCTTTCTTT.

Comments on this clone: Germline and junction disagree at one end, which may indicate a read error. The V gene is TRBV2, the J gene TRBJ2-1, with TRBD2 identical over 10 bases. This CDR3 is 17 amino acids long. The germline CDR1 and CDR2 sequences are SNHLY and FYNNEI. CDR3 DNA sequence: TGTGCCAGCGGTGAGCGGGGGGGCGGGAGGAAGAACAATGAGCAGTTCTTC. This codes for CASGERGGGRKNNEQFF. The entire variable domain, with the rest obtained from reference TRBV2 and TRBJ2-1, is as follows: EPEVTQTPSHQVTQMGQEVILRCVPISNHLYFYWYRQILGQKVEFLVSFYNNEISEKSEIFDDQFSVERPDGSNFTLKIRSTKLEDSAMYFCASGERGGGRKNNEQFFGPGTRLTVL.

This chain uses TRBV30 with TRBJ1-4; a weak D match, TRBD1 (5 bases). V shed 5 bases and J shed 6 bases, with 13 bases lying between them. The CDR3 is 13 amino acids. Germline V gene lookup returns CDR1 GTSNPN and CDR2 SVGIG (reference sequence). The CDR3 spells CAWGRGADEKLFF. CDR3 sequence (DNA): TGTGCCTGGGGTCGAGGGGCGGATGAAAAACTGTTTTTT.

The chain employs TRBV2 and TRBJ2-5; TRBD2 is a possible D gene (6 bases). Germline V CDR1 and CDR2: SNHLY, FYNNEI. The CDR3 length is 14 residues. V shed 2 bases and J shed 13 bases, with 20 bases lying between them. CDR3 DNA: TGTGCCAGCAGTGAACATGGGGAGGACGGTGGATTGTACTTC. Translated, it gives CASSEHGEDGGLYF.

V is TRBV20-1 and J is TRBJ2-5; D not resolved. Trimming took 4 bases from V and 3 from J, leaving 6 bases between them. The germline gives CDR1 DFQATT, CDR2 SNEGSKA (reference sequence). The CDR3 has 11 amino acids. The CDR3 reads CSATDEETQYF. DNA of the CDR3: TGCAGTGCTACCGACGAAGAGACCCAGTACTTC.

This chain connects TRBV7-2 to TRBJ1-2, with D hard to call. The V and J ends lost 5 bases and 1 base respectively, with 8 bases between them. Per germline, CDR1 SGHTA and CDR2 FQGNSA. This CDR3 has 13 amino acids. In nucleotides, the CDR3 is TGTGCCAGCAGCAACGACGGTAACTATGGCTACACCTTC. Protein sequence: CASSNDGNYGYTF.

The gene calls are TRBV10-2 and TRBJ1-2; 8 bases match TRBD1. The CDR3 contains 15 residues. Germline CDR1 WSHSY, CDR2 SAAADI. Trimming cost V 0 bases and J 4 bases; bases outside gene matches: 4. CDR3 amino acids: CASSESSDRVYGYTF. For the CDR3, the DNA is TGCGCCAGCAGTGAGTCGTCGGACAGGGTCTATGGCTACACCTTC.

V gene TRBV7-2 combines with J gene TRBJ2-1; 10 bases are a match to TRBD2. With V trimmed by 11 bases and J by 2 bases, 6 bases remained unmatched. This CDR3 is 14 amino acids long. Germline assignment: CDR1 SGHTA and CDR2 FQGNSA. As DNA, the CDR3 is TGTGCCGAACAAGCGGGAGGGACCTACAATGAGCAGTTCTTC. Protein: CAEQAGGTYNEQFF.